What follows describes a single TCR beta chain. The antigen is undetermined. V shed 6 bases and J shed 7 bases, with 13 bases lying between them. The CDR3 runs to 12 residues. Every sampled donor was Caucasian and healthy. The sample comes from a study of identical twins. Findings and limits, study-wide: Models underestimated how often monozygotic twins shared out-of-frame TCR alpha. With abundant cord blood beta clonotypes, insertions were fewer; memory repertoires showed no such pattern. These conclusions were based on statistical analysis (cross-sectional, not following the same donors).

One entry per CDR3 protein, called by TCRdb with MiXCR from the 5' RACE reads. The sample includes approximately 240,000 distinct CDR3 sequences, over 12% seen only once; the top ten take approximately 8.8%. The sample comprised memory (CD45RO+) T cells sorted from blood. The gene calls are TRBV12-3 or TRBV12-4 and TRBJ2-7; D uncertain. The TCR sequence derives from a woman younger than 35 in good health. The CDR3 reads CASSLFAREQYF. Here the CDR3 DNA reads TGTGCCAGCAGCCTCTTTGCGAGGGAGCAGTACTTC.